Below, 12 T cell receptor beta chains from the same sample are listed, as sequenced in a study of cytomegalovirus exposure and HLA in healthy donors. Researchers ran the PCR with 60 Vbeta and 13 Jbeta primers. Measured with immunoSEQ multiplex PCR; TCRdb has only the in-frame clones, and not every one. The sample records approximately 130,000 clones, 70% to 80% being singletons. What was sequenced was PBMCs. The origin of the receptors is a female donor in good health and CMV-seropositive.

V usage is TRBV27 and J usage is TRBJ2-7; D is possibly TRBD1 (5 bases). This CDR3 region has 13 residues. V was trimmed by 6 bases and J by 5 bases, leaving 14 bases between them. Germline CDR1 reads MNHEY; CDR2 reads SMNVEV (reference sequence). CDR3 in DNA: TGTGCCAGCAGCCCCGGCAGGGTGGACGAGCAGTACTTC. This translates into CASSPGRVDEQYF.

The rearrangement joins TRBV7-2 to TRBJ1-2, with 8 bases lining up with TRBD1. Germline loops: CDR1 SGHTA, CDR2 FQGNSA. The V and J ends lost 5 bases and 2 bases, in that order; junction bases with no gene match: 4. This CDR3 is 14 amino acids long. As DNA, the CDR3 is TGTGCCAGCAGCGGGGACAGGTTGAACTATGGCTACACCTTC. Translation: CASSGDRLNYGYTF.

The CDR3 DNA reads TGTGCCAGCAGCCAAAGGGGGCTGGGGCAGCCCCAGCATTTT. Amino acids: CASSQRGLGQPQHF. The chain joins TRBV7-9 to TRBJ1-5; 7 nucleotides agree with TRBD1. CDR1 is SEHNR and CDR2 is FQNEAQ in the germline V gene (reference sequence). There are 14 residues in the CDR3. V trimming: 5 bases; J trimming: 7 bases; junction bases outside the gene matches: 8.

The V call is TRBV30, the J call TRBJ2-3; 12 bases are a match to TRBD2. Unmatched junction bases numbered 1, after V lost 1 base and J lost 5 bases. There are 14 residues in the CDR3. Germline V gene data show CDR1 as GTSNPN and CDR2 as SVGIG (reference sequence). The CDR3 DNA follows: TGTGCCTGGAGTGAGGGACTAGCGGGAGATACGCAGTATTTT. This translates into CAWSEGLAGDTQYF.

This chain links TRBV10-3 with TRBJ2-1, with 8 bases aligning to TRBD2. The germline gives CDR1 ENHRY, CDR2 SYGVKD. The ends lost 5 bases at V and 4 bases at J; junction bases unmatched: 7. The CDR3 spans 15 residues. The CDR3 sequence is CAISKREGGYNEQFF. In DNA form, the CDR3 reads TGTGCCATCAGTAAACGGGAGGGCGGGTACAATGAGCAGTTCTTC.

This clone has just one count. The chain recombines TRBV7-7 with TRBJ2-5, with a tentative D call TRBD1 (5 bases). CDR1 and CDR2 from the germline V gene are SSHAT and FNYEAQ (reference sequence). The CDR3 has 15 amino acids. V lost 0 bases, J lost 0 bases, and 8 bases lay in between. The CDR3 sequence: CASSLAAGYQETQYF. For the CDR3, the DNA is TGTGCCAGCAGCTTAGCTGCAGGGTACCAAGAGACCCAGTACTTC.

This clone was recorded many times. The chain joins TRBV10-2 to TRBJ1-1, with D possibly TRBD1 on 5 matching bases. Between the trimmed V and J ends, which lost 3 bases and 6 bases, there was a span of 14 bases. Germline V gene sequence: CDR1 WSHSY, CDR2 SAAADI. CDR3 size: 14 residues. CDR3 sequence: CASSDSGREAEAFF. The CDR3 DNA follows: TGCGCCAGCAGTGATTCGGGCAGGGAGGCTGAAGCTTTCTTT.

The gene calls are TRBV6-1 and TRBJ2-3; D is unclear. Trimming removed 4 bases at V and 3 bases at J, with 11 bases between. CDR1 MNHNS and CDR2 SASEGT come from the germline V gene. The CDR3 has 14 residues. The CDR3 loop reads CASSVVLRTDTQYF. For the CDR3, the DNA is TGTGCCAGCAGTGTGGTACTTCGGACAGATACGCAGTATTTT.

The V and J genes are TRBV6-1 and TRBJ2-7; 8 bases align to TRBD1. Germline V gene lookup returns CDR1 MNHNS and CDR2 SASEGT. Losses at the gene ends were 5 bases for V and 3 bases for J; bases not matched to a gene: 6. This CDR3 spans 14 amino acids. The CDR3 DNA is TGTGCCAGCAGTATCCGGACAGGGAACTACGAGCAGTACTTC. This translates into CASSIRTGNYEQYF.

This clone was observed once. This chain's CDR3 is CSVDGRYNEQFF. CDR3 in DNA: TGCAGCGTTGATGGCAGGTACAATGAGCAGTTCTTC. V and J are TRBV29-1 and TRBJ2-1; D call uncertain. V shed 3 bases and J shed 4 bases, with 7 bases lying between them. CDR3 size: 12 residues. Looked up from germline, CDR1 is SQVTM and CDR2 is ANQGSEA.

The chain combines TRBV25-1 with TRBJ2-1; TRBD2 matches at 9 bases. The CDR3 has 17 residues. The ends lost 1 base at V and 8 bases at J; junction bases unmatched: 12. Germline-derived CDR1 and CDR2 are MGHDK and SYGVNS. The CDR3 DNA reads TGTGCCAGCAGTGAATTCCTTCGAGCGGGGGGCCGGGATGAGCAGTTCTTC. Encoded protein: CASSEFLRAGGRDEQFF.

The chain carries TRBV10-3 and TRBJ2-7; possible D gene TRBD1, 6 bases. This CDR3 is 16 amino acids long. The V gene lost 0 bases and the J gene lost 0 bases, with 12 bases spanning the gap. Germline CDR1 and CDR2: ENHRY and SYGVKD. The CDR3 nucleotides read TGTGCCATCAGTGAGTCGAGACAGGCCACCTCCTACGAGCAGTACTTC. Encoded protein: CAISESRQATSYEQYF.